These T cell receptor beta chains were read from a single sample in a study of control samples from healthy donors and cancer patients. Libraries were prepared by immunoSEQ multiplex PCR; TCRdb keeps only in-frame clonotypes and omits some of them. The sample lists around 80,000 clones, more than 75% occurring once. Sequencing input: blood. The receptor set was obtained from a middle-aged man in good health. The conserved cysteine and the conserved F or W are not part of the CDR3 here.

V,J,CDR3
TRBV28,TRBJ1-3,ASSRGGAGNTIY
TRBV6-4,TRBJ2-1,ASSRTRTTYNEQF
TRBV7-2,TRBJ2-3,ASSTGPATDTQY
TRBV5-4,TRBJ2-1,ASSPTRPNEQF
TRBV19,TRBJ1-2,ASSSGANYGYT
TRBV7-2,TRBJ2-7,ASSSGQGSYEQY
TRBV7-2,TRBJ1-2,ASSLASREDGYT
TRBV7-9,TRBJ2-7,ASSPGELGQY
TRBV6-1,TRBJ2-7,ASSEGSGRGYAYEQY
TRBV5-1,TRBJ2-7,ASSLVPRQGTYEQY
TRBV19,TRBJ1-6,ASSMMAGRNSPLH
TRBV5-6,TRBJ2-1,ASSSAREWNNEQF
TRBV24-1,TRBJ2-3,ATSDSSGEVADTQY
TRBV7-2,TRBJ1-4,ASSPQGAEEKLF
TRBV5-5,TRBJ2-3,ASSLREGGRTDTQY
TRBV9,TRBJ1-1,ASSPRGGSAEAF
TRBV18,TRBJ2-5,ASSPSDRGSETQY
TRBV6-5,TRBJ2-1,ASRSGTPYNEQF
TRBV5-8,TRBJ1-2,ASSLGEGGGYT
TRBV11-1,TRBJ2-5,ASSYFETQY
TRBV3-1/TRBV3-2,TRBJ2-5,ASSLRVGGGQETQY
TRBV6-6,TRBJ1-5,ASSPLGVSNQPQH
TRBV11-3,TRBJ1-5,ASSLVRHRSNQPQH
TRBV28,TRBJ1-1,ASSSLWDSYGTEAF
TRBV5-1,TRBJ2-3,ASSLVGTGDTQY
TRBV10-2,TRBJ1-3,ASRTGASGNTIY
TRBV24-1,TRBJ1-2,ATSGGTWGYT
TRBV7-9,TRBJ2-3,ASSLVRRADTQY
TRBV6-1,TRBJ1-5,ASSEGQATSLWPQH
TRBV5-6,TRBJ2-7,ASSLAAGGPGGEQY
TRBV5-4,TRBJ1-6,ASSLAGGSNSPLH
TRBV5-4,TRBJ2-5,ASSLNGAPKETQY
TRBV18,TRBJ2-1,ASSPPGGGNEQF
TRBV5-1,TRBJ2-2,ASSLRGGVAGELF
TRBV6-6,TRBJ1-5,ASSDNLNQPQH
TRBV7-2,TRBJ2-3,ASSLIGGPTDTQY
TRBV29-1,TRBJ1-2,SVQTPGQGLKYGYT
TRBV6-4,TRBJ1-1,ASRDTDRGTEAF